The clone carrying this TCR beta chain has more than one count but fewer than ten. Its specificity is unknown. Looked up from germline, CDR1 is DFQATT and CDR2 is SNEGSKA (reference sequence). The CDR3 loop spans 14 amino acids. Germline trimming cut 6 bases from V and 4 bases from J; bases unmatched to any gene: 11. This sample is drawn from a study of T-cell memory formation after mild COVID-19. For the study at large: Largely donor-specific sequence clusters came from two donors.

General observations from the study: The study found balanced CD4/CD8 in clones contracting day 15 to 85 and a CD4+ lean in later expanders.

TCRdb called the 5' RACE reads again in MiXCR, with one record for every CDR3 protein. In the table there are about 410,000 distinct CDR3 sequences, about 22% of which are singletons. The sequenced material came from PBMCs or a T cell subset sorted from them (not recorded which). V and J are TRBV20-1 and TRBJ1-2, with 7 bases lining up with TRBD1. This clonotype was obtained from an adult woman who had mild COVID-19 (a few samples of this study predate the infection). Cell type and time point are not known. This CDR3 reads CSAGGGQVFYGYTF. In nucleotides, the CDR3 is TGCAGTGCAGGGGGAGGACAGGTCTTCTATGGCTACACCTTC.